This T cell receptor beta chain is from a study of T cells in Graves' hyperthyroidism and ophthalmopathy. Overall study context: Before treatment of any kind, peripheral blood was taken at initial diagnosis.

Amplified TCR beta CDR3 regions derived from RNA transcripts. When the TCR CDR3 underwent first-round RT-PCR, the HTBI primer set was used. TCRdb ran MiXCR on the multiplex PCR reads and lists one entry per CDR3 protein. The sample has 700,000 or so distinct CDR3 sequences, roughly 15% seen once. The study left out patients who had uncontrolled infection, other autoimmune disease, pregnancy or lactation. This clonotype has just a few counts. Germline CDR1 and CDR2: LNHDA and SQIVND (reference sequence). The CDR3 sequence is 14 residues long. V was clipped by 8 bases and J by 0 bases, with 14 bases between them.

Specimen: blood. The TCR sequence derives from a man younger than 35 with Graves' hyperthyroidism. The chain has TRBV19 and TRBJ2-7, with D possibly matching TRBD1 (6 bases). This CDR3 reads CASSPKGVSYEQYF. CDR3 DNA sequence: TGTGCCAGTTCTCCGAAGGGGGTCTCCTACGAGCAGTACTTC.